This paragraph covers one TCR beta chain sequence. This clone appeared a single time. Its specific antigen is unknown. The record has no base qualities; no much larger clone is one base away. Collaborating institutions collected whole blood in K2EDTA tubes following their own protocols. Collaborator samples were shipped for TCRbeta analysis as frozen whole blood, isolated PBMCs, or DNA extracted from either sample type. These data are taken from a study of blood T cell repertoires in COVID-19 (dated by TCRdb to 2020 to 2022). About the investigation overall: Samples covering the acute and convalescent phases of COVID-19 were provided by collaborators in the United States, Italy and Spain. The material from the prospective study consisted of cDNA or gDNA derived from T cells, B-cell-depleted T cells, or PBMCs. Subjects who had been exposed to COVID-19, were actively infected with it, or had recovered from it provided the deeply sampled blood TCRbeta repertoires that made up the dataset. The repertoires were released in a freely available public database meant as a resource for research on the immune response to SARS-CoV-2. Samples were obtained from the ongoing ImmuneRACE study (first 160 participants) and from 950 to 1,500 subjects provided by 6 global collaborators. Sample metadata almost always included a de-identified subject ID, COVID-19 status, age in years and sex. Where HLA class I and class II types were available, the types were taken from metadata supplied by the sample provider, not from assay-based typing. General conclusions and limits of the study: The amount of clinical and demographic metadata varied by source and participant and was provided uncurated.

V and J lose 5 bases and 8 bases, and a span of 10 bases separates them. The germline V gene sets CDR1 to SGHDN and CDR2 to FVKESK. From its cysteine to its phenylalanine, the CDR3 spans 13 amino acids. The sequence is cut down to CDR3 DNA, 39 bases in frame from base 1. The immunoSEQ Assay, a bias-controlled multiplex PCR, was used to amplify TCRbeta CDR3 regions from genomic DNA. In the original analysis: The number of nucleated cells in each sample was estimated from the amplification of reference gene primers within the assay. To quantify the absolute abundance of each unique TCRbeta CDR3 rearrangement, sequence reads were collapsed and filtered. For each sample, productive Simpson clonality was calculated as the square root of Simpson's diversity index across productive rearrangements. The table comes from immuneACCESS by way of TCRdb, which keeps in-frame sequences with V and J called. Part of the clones is missing from these tables; in studies checked, under half for an unresolved V gene and the rest for unknown reasons. V, J and clone size are taken as reported in that table, and D and trimming were inferred from the DNA itself. The sample profile shows roughly 100,000 clones; roughly 80% of them were found once. The biggest ten clones account for 25% of the sample.

The sample taken for sequencing was peripheral blood. The clonotype originates from a man older than 75 with active or convalescent COVID-19. The receptor chain draws on TRBV14 and TRBJ1-6; the D gene is possibly TRBD1, with 6 bases matching. The DNA sequence reads TGTGCCAGCAGCTTCCGACAGGATTCACCCCTCCACTTT. Translated, it gives CASSFRQDSPLHF.